The 12 T cell receptor beta chains presented below share a single source sample, sequenced in a study of tumor and adjacent non-tumor tissue in lung cancer. Three rounds of nested PCR, following a modified ARM-PCR protocol, produced the TCRbeta library. MiXCR, applied by TCRdb to the multiplex PCR reads, yields one record per CDR3 protein. The table includes 200,000 or so distinct CDR3 sequences, around 71% detected once. This sample's RNA came from whole unsorted tissue. The sequencing input was lung tumor tissue. Receptors originate from a man aged 60 to 69 with non-small cell lung cancer.

The genes are TRBV20-1 and TRBJ2-7, with a weak D call TRBD2 (5 bases). The CDR3 loop spans 13 amino acids. Trimming cost V 1 base and J 10 bases, with 17 bases left between them. Germline assignment: CDR1 DFQATT and CDR2 SNEGSKA (reference sequence). CDR3 protein: CSARAVTTLEQYF. The CDR3, as DNA: TGCAGTGCTAGAGCTGTGACTACCCTCGAACAGTACTTC.

This clonotype was counted between two and nine times. This chain links TRBV5-4 with TRBJ2-3; unclear D gene. Germline V gene sequence: CDR1 SGHNT, CDR2 YYREEE (reference sequence). CDR3 size: 14 residues. The germline V and J ends were trimmed by 0 bases and 1 base, with 6 bases remaining between them. The CDR3 nucleotides read TGTGCCAGCAGCTTGGACAGCGGCACAGATACGCAGTATTTT. Its protein product is CASSLDSGTDTQYF.

V is TRBV11-2 and J is TRBJ2-7; D ambiguous. The germline gives CDR1 SGHAT, CDR2 FQNNGV. This CDR3 contains 17 residues. Trimming left V 5 bases short and J 6 bases short, with 26 bases between. This CDR3 is CASSPLSRAVGTFEQYF. CDR3 coding DNA: TGTGCCAGCAGCCCCCTATCCCGGGCAGTGGGAACATTCGAGCAGTACTTC.

Judged by abundance, this clonotype is medium-sized. The V call is TRBV11-2, the J call TRBJ1-6; D is undetermined. The V and J ends lost 0 bases and 9 bases respectively, with 12 bases between them. The CDR3 runs 15 residues. CDR1 is SGHAT, CDR2 FQNNGV, per germline. This chain's CDR3 is CASSLESGGTSPLHF. The CDR3, as DNA: TGTGCCAGCAGCTTAGAGTCAGGAGGCACTTCACCCCTCCACTTT. The full variable domain, rest sourced from reference TRBV11-2 and TRBJ1-6, is EAGVAQSPRYKIIEKRQSVAFWCNPISGHATLYWYQQILGQGPKLLIQFQNNGVVDDSQLPKDRFSAERLKGVDSTLKIQPAKLEDSAVYLCASSLESGGTSPLHFGNGTRLTVT.

To note about this clonotype: A much larger clone differs from this one at a single base, so this may be a read error. J is TRBJ2-7 and V is TRBV6-5; D may match TRBD1 or TRBD2 (5 bases each). This CDR3 contains 11 residues. V was shortened by 10 bases and J by 7 bases, with 14 bases between the two germline ends. The V gene's germline CDR1 is MNHEY and CDR2 SVGAGI. The CDR3 nucleotides are TGTGCCATCAGGACCGAGGGGGAGCAGTACTTC. Protein: CAIRTEGEQYF.

In its sample, this clonotype was seen a few times. The chain links TRBV20-1 to TRBJ1-5; tentative D call: TRBD1 (5 bases). Germline V gene data show CDR1 as DFQATT and CDR2 as SNEGSKA (reference sequence). V lost 1 base, J lost 4 bases, and 14 bases lay in between. This CDR3 is built from 15 residues. DNA of the CDR3: TGCAGTGCTAGAGTATCGGGGGTTAGGAATCAGCCCCAGCATTTT. This gives the protein CSARVSGVRNQPQHF.

The sample holds many counts of this clonotype. V gene TRBV4-1 combines with J gene TRBJ2-2; 7 bases are a match to TRBD1. Germline V gives CDR1 MGHRA, CDR2 YSYEKL. The length of the CDR3 is 16 residues. V gave up 4 bases and J gave up 0 bases; unmatched junction bases: 5. The CDR3 region is CASSLFGTANTGELFF. The CDR3 region has the DNA TGCGCCAGCAGCCTATTTGGGACAGCGAACACCGGGGAGCTGTTTTTT.

For this clonotype: This is likely a read error, given that the CDR3 carries no conserved phenylalanine or tryptophan at its end. V gene TRBV11-3 combines with J gene TRBJ2-1; the match to TRBD2 covers 9 bases. Trimming at V came to 6 bases and at J to 5 bases, leaving 8 bases not matched to a gene. CDR1 and CDR2 (germline): SGHNT, YENEEA. The CDR3 runs to 15 residues. The CDR3 DNA is TGTGCCAGCAGTCCGTCTAGCGGGACCAACAATGAGCAGTTCTCC. Its protein is CASSPSSGTNNEQFS.

The chain uses TRBV11-3 and TRBJ1-2; D gene ambiguous. Per germline, CDR1 SGHNT and CDR2 YENEEA. CDR3 length: 14 amino acids. Trimming took 5 bases from V and 7 from J, leaving 17 bases between them. The CDR3 DNA reads TGTGCCAGCAGCCCGACACCGGCGACCTTTGGCTACACCTTC. Its translation: CASSPTPATFGYTF.

In regard to this clonotype: Germline and junction disagree at one end, which may indicate a read error. The rearrangement joins TRBV12-3 or TRBV12-4 to TRBJ1-3; 7 nucleotides align to TRBD1. This CDR3 contains 14 residues. The CDR3 here is CASSLGDSGNIIFF. The CDR3 DNA follows: TGTGCCAGCAGTTTAGGGGACAGTGGAAACATCATATTTTTT.

With respect to this clonotype: Likely a read error: the CDR3 ends without its conserved phenylalanine or tryptophan. The rearrangement uses TRBV4-3 and TRBJ2-5; D may be TRBD1 (6 bases). The CDR3 is 16 residues long. Looked up from germline, CDR1 is LGHNA and CDR2 is YSLEER. V was pared by 0 bases and J by 2 bases, with 13 bases between. In DNA form, the CDR3 reads TGCGCCAGCAGCCAAGAGGGGGCAGGGACGCAAGAGACCCAGTACTCC. Amino acids: CASSQEGAGTQETQYS.

In the case of this clonotype: A junction boundary mismatches the germline segment, possibly from a read error. The chain carries TRBV4-2 and TRBJ1-4; D remains unclear. There are 17 residues in the CDR3. CDR1 LGHNA and CDR2 YNFKEQ come from the germline V gene. CDR3: CAGSQDHGRTSYEILFF. DNA for the CDR3: TGTGCCGGCAGCCAAGATCACGGCCGAACCTCTTATGAAATACTGTTTTTT.